Shown below are 10 T cell receptor beta chains from a single sample sequenced in a study of T cells after yellow fever vaccination. TCRdb recomputed calls from the 5' RACE reads with MiXCR, one row per CDR3 protein. This sample has some 100,000 distinct CDR3 sequences; 7.2% occur once, and the top ten carry roughly 2.8%. The specimen comprised CD4+ T cells sorted from PBMCs, sampled roughly 45 days after the first yellow fever vaccination. Every receptor here comes from a man younger than 35 who received the YFV17D yellow fever vaccine.

This clonotype has ten or more counts. The chain joins TRBV6-1 to TRBJ2-1, with D perhaps matching TRBD1 (6 bases). V lost 4 bases, J lost 6 bases, and 22 bases lay in between. The V gene's germline CDR1 is MNHNS and CDR2 SASEGT. The CDR3 totals 17 residues. This CDR3 is CASSVAGTTNFFNEQFF. The CDR3 nucleotides read TGTGCCAGCAGTGTTGCCGGGACAACCAATTTTTTCAATGAGCAGTTCTTC.

Many counts were recorded for this clonotype. The chain is built from TRBV7-2 and TRBJ1-1; D is perhaps TRBD1 (5 bases). This CDR3 comprises 15 residues. Trimming removed 1 base at V and 2 bases at J, with 11 bases between. In germline, CDR1 is SGHTA, CDR2 FQGNSA. Written as DNA, the CDR3 is TGTGCCAGCAGCTTAGTACGGCGGACAAACACTGAAGCTTTCTTT. It is translated as CASSLVRRTNTEAFF.

This clonotype was seen at least ten times. The chain combines TRBV7-9 with TRBJ1-2; D is unclear. V lost 6 bases to trimming and J lost 4 bases, with 18 bases between them. Germline V gene sequence: CDR1 SEHNR, CDR2 FQNEAQ (reference sequence). The CDR3 consists of 15 residues. Here the CDR3 reads CASSQDPPLFYGYTF. The CDR3 nucleotides are TGTGCCAGCAGTCAGGACCCCCCCTTATTCTATGGCTACACCTTC.

In this sample, this clonotype turned up many times. V usage is TRBV7-9 and J usage is TRBJ1-6; D gene uncertain. Between the trimmed V and J ends, which lost 1 base and 9 bases, there was a span of 7 bases. Per germline, CDR1 SEHNR and CDR2 FQNEAQ (reference sequence). The CDR3 is 13 amino acids. CDR3 amino acids: CASSLDYTSPLHF. The CDR3, as DNA: TGTGCCAGCAGCTTAGATTACACTTCACCCCTCCACTTT. Complete variable domain (other parts from reference TRBV7-9 and TRBJ1-6): DTGVSQNPRHKITKRGQNVTFRCDPISEHNRLYWYRQTLGQGPEFLTYFQNEAQLEKSRLLSDRFSAERPKGSFSTLEIQRTEQGDSAMYLCASSLDYTSPLHFGNGTRLTVT.

The sample holds many counts of this clonotype. V and J are TRBV7-2 and TRBJ2-2; no firm D call. Per the germline V gene, CDR1 is SGHTA and CDR2 is FQGNSA. The CDR3 length is 14 residues. Trimming took 5 bases from V and 0 from J, leaving 7 bases between them. Here the CDR3 reads CASSPDSNTGELFF. The DNA of the CDR3 is TGTGCCAGCAGCCCCGACTCGAACACCGGGGAGCTGTTTTTT.

Many counts were recorded for this clonotype. The chain recombines TRBV7-9 with TRBJ1-4; D remains unclear. V was cut by 3 bases and J by 0 bases, with 8 bases left in between. The CDR3 has 15 residues. Germline values: CDR1 SEHNR, CDR2 FQNEAQ (reference sequence). The CDR3 protein is CASSFGFATNEKLFF. In nucleotides, the CDR3 is TGTGCCAGCAGCTTCGGGTTTGCAACTAATGAAAAACTGTTTTTT. Complete variable domain (other parts from reference TRBV7-9 and TRBJ1-4): DTGVSQNPRHKITKRGQNVTFRCDPISEHNRLYWYRQTLGQGPEFLTYFQNEAQLEKSRLLSDRFSAERPKGSFSTLEIQRTEQGDSAMYLCASSFGFATNEKLFFGSGTQLSVL.

In this sample, this clonotype turned up many times. The V and J genes are TRBV15 and TRBJ2-5, with D maybe TRBD1 (5 bases). Trimming took 1 base from V and 4 from J, leaving 7 bases between them. The length of the CDR3 is 13 residues. The germline V gene encodes CDR1 LNHNV and CDR2 YYDKDF (reference sequence). The CDR3 sequence: CATSRAGIETQYF. The CDR3 nucleotides read TGTGCCACCAGCAGAGCAGGGATAGAGACCCAGTACTTC.

This clonotype was found a few times. This chain uses TRBV20-1 with TRBJ2-1; 14 bases fit TRBD2. CDR1 and CDR2 from the germline V gene are DFQATT and SNEGSKA (reference sequence). The junction had 8 bases not matched to a gene; V was cut back by 6 bases and J by 4 bases. CDR3 length: 16 amino acids. DNA of the CDR3: TGCAGTGCCCTGACTAGCGGGGGGGCCGGTTACAATGAGCAGTTCTTC. This translates into CSALTSGGAGYNEQFF.

In its sample, this clonotype was seen many times. The chain combines TRBV20-1 with TRBJ2-1; the D is unclear. The CDR3 extends over 14 amino acids. Germline loops: CDR1 DFQATT, CDR2 SNEGSKA (reference sequence). Trimming took off 5 bases at V and 4 bases at J, with 15 bases between the two ends. Written as DNA, the CDR3 is TGCAGTGCTGAAAGGCCTTTAAGGTACAATGAGCAGTTCTTC. This encodes CSAERPLRYNEQFF.

This clonotype occurred many times. The J gene is TRBJ2-5, the V gene TRBV20-1; 7 positions match TRBD1. V shed 5 bases, J shed 5 bases, and the junction held 11 bases outside the gene matches. Per germline, CDR1 DFQATT and CDR2 SNEGSKA (reference sequence). The length of the CDR3 is 14 residues. CDR3 region: CSAFRTGSRETQYF. The CDR3 DNA follows: TGCAGTGCTTTTAGGACAGGAAGTCGGGAGACCCAGTACTTC.